This TCR beta chain derives from a study of cytomegalovirus exposure and HLA in healthy donors. Study-wide findings and caveats: A link between a missense DCLRE1C variant and TCR beta V- and J-gene trimming emerged from a later analysis. There were a few CMV-associated chains whose specificity for CMV antigens was confirmed in vitro. CMV serostatus was the sole immune exposure data available.

CDR1 SGDLS and CDR2 YYNGEE come from the germline V gene. This CDR3 spans 15 amino acids. V shed 4 bases and J shed 5 bases, with 16 bases lying between them. On this clone: Its antigen is unknown.

This PCR relied on a set of 60 Vbeta primers and 13 Jbeta primers. Generated by immunoSEQ multiplex PCR, the TCRdb table keeps only in-frame clones and is missing some. The sample comprises some 130,000 clones, around 73% of which are singletons, and approximately 1.5% rests with the top ten. All the people who gave samples were healthy bone marrow donors. Sequencing was done on a sample of PBMCs. The chain recombines TRBV9 with TRBJ2-1; possibly TRBD2 for D (7 bases). The receptor was isolated from a female donor in good health and CMV-seronegative. The CDR3 DNA sequence: TGTGCCAGCAGCCCTCAATGGGAGGGGGACAATGAGCAGTTCTTC. Protein: CASSPQWEGDNEQFF. Using reference TRBV9 and TRBJ2-1 for the parts outside the CDR3, the full variable domain is DSGVTQTPKHLITATGQRVTLRCSPRSGDLSVYWYQQSLDQGLQFLIQYYNGEERAKGNILERFSAQQFPDLHSELNLSSLELGDSALYFCASSPQWEGDNEQFFGPGTRLTVL.